This note documents a single TCR beta chain sequence. The sample contains more than one DNA sequence encoding this CDR3. The V gene's germline CDR1 is SGDLS and CDR2 YYNGEE. This CDR3 has 14 amino acids. V trimming: 3 bases; J trimming: 1 base; junction bases outside the gene matches: 1. Libraries were prepared by immunoSEQ multiplex PCR; TCRdb keeps only in-frame clonotypes and omits some of them. Of roughly 380,000 clones in the sample, around 84% were seen once. These data belong to a study of Ad26.COV2.S vaccination and SARS-CoV-2 variants. Study summary: The Ad26.COV2.S arm of the COV1001 trial was where the donor was placed. Intramuscular Ad26.COV2.S doses were given once or twice, 56 days apart.

Sample treatment: 15 to 20 received Ad26.COV2.S at low or high dose, single or two shots; 5 received placebo; per-sample allocation not given. It was on day 63 after the first vaccine or placebo injection that samples were taken. The V and J genes are TRBV9 and TRBJ1-3; TRBD1 agrees at 7 bases. The source of this sequence is a person between 18 and 59 years old who received the Ad26.COV2.S COVID-19 vaccine or a placebo. This material consisted of peripheral blood, taken in a trial of Ad26.COV2.S vaccine versus placebo. DNA of the CDR3: TGTGCCAGCAGCGGACAGGGTTCTGGAAACACCATATATTTT. Translated, it gives CASSGQGSGNTIYF.